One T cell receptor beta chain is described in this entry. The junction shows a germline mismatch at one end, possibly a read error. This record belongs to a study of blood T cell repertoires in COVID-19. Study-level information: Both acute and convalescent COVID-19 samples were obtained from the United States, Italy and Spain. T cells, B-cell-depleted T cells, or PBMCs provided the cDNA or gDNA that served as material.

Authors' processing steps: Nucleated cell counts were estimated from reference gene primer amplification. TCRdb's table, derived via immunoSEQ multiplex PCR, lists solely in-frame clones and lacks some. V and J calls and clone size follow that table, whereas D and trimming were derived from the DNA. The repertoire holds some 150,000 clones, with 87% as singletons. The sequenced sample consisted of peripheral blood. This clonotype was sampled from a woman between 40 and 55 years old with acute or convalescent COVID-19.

The CDR3 sequence: CASSLGTSGIREGF. The CDR3 bases are TGTGCCAGCAGCTTGGGGACTAGCGGGATCAGAGAGGGCTTC. The rearrangement uses TRBV5-6 and TRBJ2-7, with 12 bases fitting TRBD2. The CDR3 spans 14 residues. Germline V gene lookup returns CDR1 SGHDT and CDR2 YYEEEE.